The 2 T cell receptor beta chains below all came from one sample that was sequenced in a study of metastatic and nonmetastatic thyroid tumors. TCRdb re-analyzed the PCR reads using MiXCR. The sample carries 100,000 or so clones, approximately 15% recorded once. Thyroid surgery was performed in patients who had received no treatment beforehand. Specimen: blood. Source of these receptors: a female donor with papillary thyroid cancer or a benign thyroid nodule (not recorded which). Some clones in this sample may be carry-over from other donors' samples.

V and J are TRBV20-1 and TRBJ2-7, with a weak D call TRBD2 (6 bases). The germline V gene encodes CDR1 DFQATT and CDR2 SNEGSKA (reference sequence). The CDR3 is 14 amino acids. V was pared by 6 bases and J by 6 bases, with 21 bases between. CDR3 sequence reads: CSAPTRRAGGEQYF. The CDR3 DNA sequence: TGCAGTGCACCGACTAGAAGGGCTGGGGGCGAGCAGTACTTC.

This clone appeared many times. The chain links TRBV28 to TRBJ1-6; 8 bases match TRBD1. The CDR3 spans 16 residues. Germline V gene data show CDR1 as MDHEN and CDR2 as SYDVKM. The J segment lost 5 bases and the V segment lost 1 base, leaving 4 bases of the junction unmatched. The CDR3: CASSLLQGANNSPLHF. The CDR3 DNA is TGTGCCAGCAGTTTATTGCAGGGGGCAAATAATTCACCCCTCCACTTT.